The present TCR beta chain was sequenced within a study of cytomegalovirus exposure and HLA in healthy donors. Regarding the study as a whole: As a later analysis revealed, most CMV-associated TCR beta chains appeared HLA-restricted.

A note on this clone: What it recognizes is unknown.

The CDR3 totals 15 residues. V was pared by 5 bases and J by 6 bases, with 10 bases of the junction left unmatched. From germline, CDR1 is SSHAT and CDR2 FNYEAQ (reference sequence). PCR employed 60 Vbeta and 13 Jbeta primers. The assay was immunoSEQ multiplex PCR, and TCRdb's table has in-frame clones only and misses some. The profile shows more than 150,000 clones, over 75% of them singletons. The sample taken for sequencing was PBMCs. The receptor was isolated from a woman aged 30 to 39 in good health and CMV-seronegative. V is TRBV7-7 and J is TRBJ2-3, with 8 bases fitting TRBD2. The CDR3 spells CASSLGGADWDTQYF. The CDR3 region has the DNA TGTGCCAGCAGCCTCGGGGGGGCCGATTGGGATACGCAGTATTTT.